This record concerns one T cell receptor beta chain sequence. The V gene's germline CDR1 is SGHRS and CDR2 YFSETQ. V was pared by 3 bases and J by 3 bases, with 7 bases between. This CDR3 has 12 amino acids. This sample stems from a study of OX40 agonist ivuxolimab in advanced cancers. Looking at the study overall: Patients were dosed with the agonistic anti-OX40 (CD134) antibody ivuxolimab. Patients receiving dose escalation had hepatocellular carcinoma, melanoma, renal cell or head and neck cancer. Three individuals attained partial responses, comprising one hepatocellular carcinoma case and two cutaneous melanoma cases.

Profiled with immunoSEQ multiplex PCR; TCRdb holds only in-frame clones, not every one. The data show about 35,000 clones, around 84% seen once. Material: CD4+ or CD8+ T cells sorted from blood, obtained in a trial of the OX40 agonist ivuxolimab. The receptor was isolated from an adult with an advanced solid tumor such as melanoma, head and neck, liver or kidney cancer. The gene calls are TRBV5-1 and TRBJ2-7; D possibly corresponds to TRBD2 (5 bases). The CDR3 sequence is CASSSEGYEQYF. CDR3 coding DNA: TGCGCCAGCAGCTCTGAGGGCTACGAGCAGTACTTC.